Each of the 14 T cell receptor beta chains below was sequenced from the same sample in a study of blood T cell repertoires in COVID-19. Using immunoSEQ multiplex PCR, the repertoire was profiled, and TCRdb retains in-frame clones only, with some absent. The table includes over 200,000 clones, 92% detected once. The sequenced sample was peripheral blood. Receptors originate from a man in his sixties with COVID-19, enrolled during active disease.

This sequence joins TRBV5-8 and TRBJ1-3; D gene unclear. Germline-derived CDR1 and CDR2 are SGHTS and YDEGEE. The ends were cut back, 4 bases at V and 0 bases at J, with 14 bases in the middle. The CDR3 covers 16 residues. CDR3 nucleotide sequence: TGTGCCAGCAGCCCTATGGGAGTACTCTCTGGAAACACCATATATTTT. Amino acid sequence: CASSPMGVLSGNTIYF.

The rearrangement links TRBV7-9 to TRBJ1-2; D gene unclear. Trimming stripped 2 bases from V and 3 bases from J, with 10 bases between. The CDR3 has 14 amino acids. The germline gives CDR1 SEHNR, CDR2 FQNEAQ (reference sequence). The CDR3 region has the DNA TGTGCCAGCAGCTTATCGGGTCCGGACTATGGCTACACCTTC. Translating gives CASSLSGPDYGYTF.

This rearrangement joins TRBV5-4 to TRBJ2-7; D call uncertain. The CDR3 covers 15 residues. Looked up from germline, CDR1 is SGHNT and CDR2 is YYREEE (reference sequence). V was pared by 0 bases and J by 0 bases, with 10 bases between. CDR3 region: CASSLVGLSSYEQYF. The CDR3 region has the DNA TGTGCCAGCAGCTTGGTGGGCTTATCCTCCTACGAGCAGTACTTC.

This chain uses TRBV10-2 with TRBJ2-3, with TRBD2 matching 8 bases. Trimming removed 10 bases from V and 3 bases from J; junction bases left unmatched: 12. Germline V gene lookup returns CDR1 WSHSY and CDR2 SAAADI. The CDR3 is 15 residues long. Written as DNA, the CDR3 is TGCGCCACTCGGGAGGGCCCGGCTGCGACAGATACGCAGTATTTT. This sequence encodes CATREGPAATDTQYF.

The CDR3 spells CASSRTGPVTDTQYF. The CDR3 DNA follows: TGCGCCAGCAGCCGGACAGGGCCAGTCACAGATACGCAGTATTTT. This chain joins TRBV4-1 and TRBJ2-3; 8 nucleotides align to TRBD1. CDR1 MGHRA and CDR2 YSYEKL come from the germline V gene. V lost 4 bases, J lost 2 bases, and 5 bases stayed unmatched. The CDR3 length is 15 residues.

The rearrangement links TRBV7-9 to TRBJ1-2, with 7 bases that match TRBD1. Germline CDR1 is SEHNR and CDR2 is FQNEAQ (reference sequence). CDR3 length: 17 amino acids. With 5 bases clipped from V and 6 bases from J, the junction kept 18 bases outside the gene matches. The CDR3 bases are TGTGCCAGCAGCCAACAACCGGTGAGGGGGCGCGAGGATGGCTACACCTTC. It encodes CASSQQPVRGREDGYTF. The variable domain in full, completed from reference TRBV7-9 and TRBJ1-2, reads DTGVSQNPRHKITKRGQNVTFRCDPISEHNRLYWYRQTLGQGPEFLTYFQNEAQLEKSRLLSDRFSAERPKGSFSTLEIQRTEQGDSAMYLCASSQQPVRGREDGYTFGSGTRLTVV.

The genes are TRBV4-2 and TRBJ1-1; D gene unclear. This CDR3 has 15 amino acids. The germline CDR1 and CDR2 sequences are LGHNA and YNFKEQ. Trimming pared 0 bases from V and 0 bases from J, leaving 8 bases between. In nucleotides, the CDR3 is TGTGCCAGCAGCCAAGAACGGTCCATGAACACTGAAGCTTTCTTT. As protein: CASSQERSMNTEAFF.

The chain has TRBV19 and TRBJ1-6; D perhaps matches TRBD1 (5 bases). CDR3 length: 15 residues. The germline V and J ends were trimmed by 5 bases and 4 bases, with 12 bases remaining between them. Germline-derived CDR1 and CDR2 are LNHDA and SQIVND (reference sequence). CDR3 in amino acids: CASSRQEGYNSPLHF. The CDR3 DNA sequence: TGTGCCAGTAGTCGCCAGGAGGGGTATAATTCACCCCTCCACTTT.

Written as DNA, the CDR3 is TGTGCCATCAGTGCGGGGGGGCCAGATACGCAGTATTTT. It specifies CAISAGGPDTQYF. This chain connects TRBV10-3 to TRBJ2-3, with 8 bases fitting TRBD2. V was pared by 4 bases and J by 4 bases, with 1 base of the junction left unmatched. The CDR3 is 13 residues long. CDR1 is ENHRY, CDR2 SYGVKD, per germline.

V gene TRBV3-1 (or the pseudogene TRBV3-2) combines with J gene TRBJ2-7, with 8 bases aligning to TRBD2. Germline V gene data show CDR1 as LGHDT and CDR2 as YNNKEL (reference sequence). This CDR3 spans 14 amino acids. V shed 5 bases and J 2 bases; nucleotides not matched to a gene: 5. The CDR3 region has the DNA TGTGCCAGCAGCTCACTAGCGGAAGCCTACGAGCAGTACTTC. Residues: CASSSLAEAYEQYF.

As concerns this clone: The same CDR3 can be traced to other DNA sequences in this sample. The chain couples TRBV12-3 or TRBV12-4 to TRBJ2-1; D is undetermined. The ends were cut back, 2 bases at V and 6 bases at J, with 5 bases in the middle. CDR3 length: 12 residues. The CDR3 coding sequence is TGTGCCAGCAGTTTATCCGTCAATGAGCAGTTCTTC. As protein: CASSLSVNEQFF.

The chain combines TRBV28 with TRBJ2-7; possible D gene TRBD2, 5 bases. This CDR3 has 14 residues. Trimming stripped 5 bases from V and 3 bases from J, with 14 bases between. Germline V gene data show CDR1 as MDHEN and CDR2 as SYDVKM. CDR3 sequence (DNA): TGTGCCAGCAGTACGGTGGGTGGAGGCTACGAGCAGTACTTC. This encodes CASSTVGGGYEQYF.

The rearrangement links TRBV5-1 to TRBJ1-2; unclear D gene. Germline V lookup: CDR1 SGHRS, CDR2 YFSETQ. The CDR3 loop spans 13 amino acids. V lost 4 bases, J lost 4 bases, and 11 bases lay in between. CDR3 sequence reads: CASSPGEGYGYTF. The CDR3 DNA reads TGCGCCAGCAGCCCCGGGGAGGGCTATGGCTACACCTTC.

This chain uses TRBV5-5 with TRBJ2-7; 12 bases line up with TRBD2. The CDR3 loop spans 15 amino acids. Germline assignment: CDR1 SGHKS and CDR2 YYEKEE (reference sequence). V dropped 4 bases and J dropped 5; count of bases not matched to a gene: 7. CDR3 sequence reads: CASSLRTSGVNEQYF. CDR3 nucleotides: TGTGCCAGCAGCCTTCGGACTAGCGGGGTCAACGAGCAGTACTTC.